Reported below is one T cell receptor (beta chain). Its matching antigen is unknown. V trimming: 1 base; J trimming: 3 bases; junction bases outside the gene matches: 9. CDR3 length: 17 amino acids. Germline V gene data show CDR1 as LGHNA and CDR2 as YNFKEQ. The PCR had 60 Vbeta and 13 Jbeta primers. In the original processing: In a later analysis, of around 80 million unique beta chains, 9 million to 11 million appeared in at least two donors. Libraries were prepared by immunoSEQ multiplex PCR; TCRdb keeps only in-frame clonotypes and omits some of them. The V and J calls and the clone size are those of that table, but D and trimming were determined from the DNA. The sample shows 90,000 or so clones, about four fifths of them seen only once. This entry belongs to a study of cytomegalovirus exposure and HLA in healthy donors. The donors comprised healthy bone marrow donors. Study findings and constraints: An analysis was carried out at a later point. It showed that HLA-associated TCR beta chains were more clonally expanded than equally common non-associated chains.

The receptor comes from a man aged 55 to 70 in good health and CMV-seronegative. The chain is built from TRBV4-2 and TRBJ2-3; 8 nucleotides line up with TRBD2. The specimen was PBMCs. The CDR3 region is CASSQGTGGPMTDTQYF. The DNA of the CDR3 is TGTGCCAGCAGCCAAGGCACGGGGGGGCCGATGACAGATACGCAGTATTTT.